This T cell receptor beta chain appears in the sequencing data of a study of regulatory and conventional T cells in RAG deficiency. This clone has a handful of counts. Its target is not known. Regulatory T cells were sorted from blood as CD4+ CD25-high CD127-low cells. General observations from the study: Control T-cell subsets had markedly higher Shannon entropy and lower Simpson indices than RAG-deficient patients. Patient subsets had shorter CDR3s; Omenn Treg-Tconv overlap exceeded 80%.

Only in-frame clones appear in the TCRdb table, and some are missing; sequencing was by immunoSEQ multiplex PCR. The table records around 29,000 clones, under 95% of them present only once. CDR1 and CDR2 (germline): MDHEN, SYDVKM. The ends were cut back, 10 bases at V and 0 bases at J, with 9 bases in the middle. The CDR3 spans 12 residues. These same records also appear under a second study, on regulatory T cells. From that second work: The PCR used 52 TRBV and 13 TRBJ primers.

This sequence originates from a human donor in good health. This chain links TRBV28 with TRBJ1-2, with a possible D match to TRBD1 (5 bases). Sequencing used Tregs sorted from blood. Here the CDR3 DNA reads TGTGCCACCACGACAGCTAACTATGGCTACACCTTC. It is translated as CATTTANYGYTF.